This T cell receptor (beta chain) was profiled in a study of CD8+CD57+ T cells in acquired aplastic anemia (dated by TCRdb to 2016 to 2019). Study-level background: A mean of about 3 ug of DNA, ranging from roughly 0.18 to 30 ug, was extracted from sorted CD4+ and CD8+ cells. Healthy donor samples averaged approximately 10 million reads for CD4+ and roughly 11 million for CD8+ cells. What the work shows at the level of the full study, not this receptor alone: No significant difference in CD8+ Simpson's diversity was found between patients and healthy controls (P=0.060). About 28 CD8+ CDR3 sequences were found in both patients and controls but appeared to be highly expressed in patients and within the immunodominant clones of the patients.

Genomic DNA served as template for TCR beta VDJ combination and CDR3 sequence profiling. An Illumina HiSeq 2000 was the platform used for TCR repertoire sequencing. On the authors' methods: TRBV/TRBJ rearrangement plots, CDR3 size and DJ length profiles, and Simpson's diversity index were used to assess repertoires. Whichever DNA sequence was most abundant in the deep sequencing data was defined as the immunodominant clone. CDR3 amino acid sequences were screened for sharing across subjects and were compared with published repertoires and the VDJdb database. Starting from the raw public reads, TCRdb applied fastp trimming at Q25, assembled clones with MiXCR and retained in-frame beta chains. Every CDR3 protein is listed once, alongside the most common genes and DNA of its rows. TCRdb, not the original authors, processed these V and J calls. In this sample the table shows 90,000 to 130,000 distinct CDR3 sequences, approximately 48% of which occur a single time. In total, the top ten clones hold around a third of the sample.

This clonotype was observed a few times. Its antigen is still unknown. One base away there is no much larger clone; base qualities are not given. The germline V gene (reference sequence) provides CDR1 MNHEY and CDR2 SMNVEV. The CDR3 spans 16 residues, from the cysteine through the phenylalanine. The sequence is cut down to CDR3 DNA, 48 bases in frame from base 1. V lost 0 bases and J lost 0 bases; the stretch between them is 9 bases long. TCR repertoires of sorted CD4+ and CD8+ blood T cells from severe aplastic anemia patients and healthy subjects were deep-sequenced in the study. Ficoll-Paque density gradient centrifugation was used to isolate peripheral blood mononuclear cells. Before DNA extraction, CD4+ and CD8+ T cells were sorted by FACS or by magnetic beads.

Input material: sorted CD4+, CD8+, or CD8+CD57+ T cells (not recorded which) from PBMCs. The receptor was isolated from a human donor in good health, serving as a control. Recombination linked TRBV27 to TRBJ2-1; too little of a D gene remains to name it. The CDR3 has the sequence CASSLSSASSYNEQFF. The DNA reads TGTGCCAGCAGTTTATCTAGTGCGAGCTCCTACAATGAGCAGTTCTTC.